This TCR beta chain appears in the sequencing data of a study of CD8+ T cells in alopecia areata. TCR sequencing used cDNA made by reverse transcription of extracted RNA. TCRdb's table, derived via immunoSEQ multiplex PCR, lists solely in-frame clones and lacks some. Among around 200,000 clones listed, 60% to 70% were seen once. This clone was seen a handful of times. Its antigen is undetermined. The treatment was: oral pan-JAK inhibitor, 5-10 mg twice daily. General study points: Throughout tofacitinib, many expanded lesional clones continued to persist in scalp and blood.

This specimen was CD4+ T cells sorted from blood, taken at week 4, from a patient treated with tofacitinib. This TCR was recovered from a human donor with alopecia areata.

The CDR3 sequence is CASSVAETNTGELFF. CDR3 DNA: TGTGCCAGCAGCGTAGCCGAGACTAACACCGGGGAGCTGTTTTTT. This chain joins TRBV9 and TRBJ2-2; D unclear. The ends were cut back, 0 bases at V and 2 bases at J, with 8 bases in the middle. Germline V gene data show CDR1 as SGDLS and CDR2 as YYNGEE. The CDR3 length is 15 residues. The variable domain in full, with the rest retrieved from reference TRBV9 and TRBJ2-2, is DSGVTQTPKHLITATGQRVTLRCSPRSGDLSVYWYQQSLDQGLQFLIQYYNGEERAKGNILERFSAQQFPDLHSELNLSSLELGDSALYFCASSVAETNTGELFFGEGSRLTVL.